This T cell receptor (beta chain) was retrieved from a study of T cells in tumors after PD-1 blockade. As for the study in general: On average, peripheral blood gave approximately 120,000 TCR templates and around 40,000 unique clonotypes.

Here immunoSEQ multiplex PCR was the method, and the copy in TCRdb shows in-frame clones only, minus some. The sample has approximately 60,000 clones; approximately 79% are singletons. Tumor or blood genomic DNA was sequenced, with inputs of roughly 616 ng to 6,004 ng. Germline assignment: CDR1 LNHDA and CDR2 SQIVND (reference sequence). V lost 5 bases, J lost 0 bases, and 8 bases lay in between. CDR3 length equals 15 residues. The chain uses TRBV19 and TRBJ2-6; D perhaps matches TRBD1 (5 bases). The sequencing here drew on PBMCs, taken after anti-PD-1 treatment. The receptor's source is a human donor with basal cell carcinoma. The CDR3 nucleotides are TGTGCCAGTAGTGTCACAGGCTCTGGGGCCAACGTCCTGACTTTC. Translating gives CASSVTGSGANVLTF.